This T cell receptor beta chain was observed in a study of CD8+CD57+ T cells in acquired aplastic anemia. Study as a whole: For CD4+ cells, healthy donors had an average of about 9.9 million reads.

The use of genomic DNA as template underpinned the TCR beta VDJ and CDR3 profiling. TCRdb ran MiXCR on the reads and lists one entry per CDR3 protein. The sample includes about 220,000 distinct CDR3 sequences, roughly 35% seen only once; the top ten take around 1.1%. Sequencing was done on a sample of sorted CD4+, CD8+, or CD8+CD57+ T cells (not recorded which) from PBMCs. The TCR sequence derives from a human donor in good health, serving as a control.

The CDR3 is CAWSGGSRGRSQNTEAFF. The CDR3 nucleotides are TGTGCCTGGAGTGGTGGTTCGCGCGGCAGATCTCAGAACACTGAAGCTTTCTTT. This chain uses TRBV30 with TRBJ1-1, with unresolved D. CDR1 is GTSNPN, CDR2 SVGIG, per germline (reference sequence). This CDR3 is 18 amino acids long. V lost 1 base, J lost 1 base, and 22 bases lay in between.